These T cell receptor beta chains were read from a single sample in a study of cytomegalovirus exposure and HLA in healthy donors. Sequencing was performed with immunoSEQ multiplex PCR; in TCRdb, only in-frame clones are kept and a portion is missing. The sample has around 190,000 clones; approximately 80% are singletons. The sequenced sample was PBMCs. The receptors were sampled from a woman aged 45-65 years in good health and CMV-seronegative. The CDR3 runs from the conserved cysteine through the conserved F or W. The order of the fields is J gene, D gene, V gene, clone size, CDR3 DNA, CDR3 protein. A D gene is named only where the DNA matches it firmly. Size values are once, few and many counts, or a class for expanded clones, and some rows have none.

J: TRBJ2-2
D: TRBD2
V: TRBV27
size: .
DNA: TGTGCCCGACTAGCGGGATCCGTCGGGGAGCTGTTTTTT
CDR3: CARLAGSVGELFF

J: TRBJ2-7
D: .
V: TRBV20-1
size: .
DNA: TGCAGTGCTGACAGCTTGGGCGAGCAGTACTTC
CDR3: CSADSLGEQYF

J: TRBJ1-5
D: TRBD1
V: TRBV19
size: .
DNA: TGTGCCAGTACCGGGACCCACAGGGGCCTTAGCAATCAGCCCCAGCATTTT
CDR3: CASTGTHRGLSNQPQHF

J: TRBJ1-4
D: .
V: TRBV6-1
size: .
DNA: TGTGCCAGCAGTCCGTTCGGGGGGGATAATGAAAAACTGTTTTTT
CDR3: CASSPFGGDNEKLFF

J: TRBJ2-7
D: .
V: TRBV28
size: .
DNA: TGTGCCAGCAGTCTCATCGTCGGAGTGCCCTACGAGCAGTACTTC
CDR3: CASSLIVGVPYEQYF

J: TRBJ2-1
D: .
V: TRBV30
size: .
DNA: TGTGCCTGGAGTCCTCTTTTGAGACTCACCTACAATGAGCAGTTCTTC
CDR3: CAWSPLLRLTYNEQFF

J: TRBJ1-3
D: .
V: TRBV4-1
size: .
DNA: TGCGCCAGCAGCCGACTGCCCACTGGAAACACCATATATTTT
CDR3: CASSRLPTGNTIYF

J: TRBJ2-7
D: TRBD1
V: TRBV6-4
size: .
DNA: TGTGCCAGCAGTAGGACAGGAAGCTCCTACGAGCAGTACTTC
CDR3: CASSRTGSSYEQYF

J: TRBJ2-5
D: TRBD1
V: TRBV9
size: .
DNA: TGTGCCAGCAGTCCTGCCGGGACAGGGGTGAGAGAGACCCAGTACTTC
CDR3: CASSPAGTGVRETQYF

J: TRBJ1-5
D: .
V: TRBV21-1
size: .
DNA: TGTGCCAGCAGCCCCGGACAGGGCGGGAATCAGCCCCAGCATTTT
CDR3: CASSPGQGGNQPQHF

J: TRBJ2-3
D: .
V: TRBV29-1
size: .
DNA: TGCAGCGTCGACCCGACTAACACAGATACGCAGTATTTT
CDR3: CSVDPTNTDTQYF

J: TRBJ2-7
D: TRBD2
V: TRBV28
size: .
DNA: TGTGCCAGCAGTCCGACTCTGACTAGCCTTTACGAGCAGTACTTC
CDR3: CASSPTLTSLYEQYF

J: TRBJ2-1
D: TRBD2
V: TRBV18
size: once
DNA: TGTGCCAGCTCAGCCGGACTAGCGGGATTGGCGAATGAGCAGTTCTTC
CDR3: CASSAGLAGLANEQFF

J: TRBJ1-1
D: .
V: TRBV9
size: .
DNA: TGTGCCAGCAGCGTAGACCTGGGCCCCTCCGAAGCTTTCTTT
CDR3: CASSVDLGPSEAFF

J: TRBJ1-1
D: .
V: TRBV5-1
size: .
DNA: TGCGCCAGCAGCTTCGGAGGGGACACTGAAGCTTTCTTT
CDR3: CASSFGGDTEAFF

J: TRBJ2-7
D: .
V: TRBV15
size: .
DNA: TGTGCCACCAGCAGAGATCTCCCCGCCAGTGTCGAGCAGTACTTC
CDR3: CATSRDLPASVEQYF

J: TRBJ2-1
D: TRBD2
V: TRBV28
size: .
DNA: TGTGCCAGCAGCTCTGGGGGCGGGGGGGCCTTGGATGAGCAGTTCTTC
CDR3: CASSSGGGGALDEQFF

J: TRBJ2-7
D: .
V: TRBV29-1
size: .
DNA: TGCAGCGTTGTACTCCGTATCACGAACGAGCAGTACTTC
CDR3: CSVVLRITNEQYF

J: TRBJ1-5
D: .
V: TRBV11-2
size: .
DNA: TGTGCCAGCAGCTTTTCCACGACGGGGGGGAATCAGCCCCAGCATTTT
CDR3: CASSFSTTGGNQPQHF

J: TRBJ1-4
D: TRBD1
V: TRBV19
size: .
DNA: TGTGCCAGTAGTCCCTCGGGACAGGGGGAAAAACTGTTTTTT
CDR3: CASSPSGQGEKLFF

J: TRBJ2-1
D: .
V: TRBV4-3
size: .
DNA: TGCGCCAGCAGCCAAGGAGGCCGCTTTGAGCAGTTCTTC
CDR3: CASSQGGRFEQFF

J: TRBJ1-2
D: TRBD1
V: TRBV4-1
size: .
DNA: TGCGCCAGCAGCCAAGAAGGTTGGGGACAGTCGTCGGGGGGCTACACCTTC
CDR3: CASSQEGWGQSSGGYTF

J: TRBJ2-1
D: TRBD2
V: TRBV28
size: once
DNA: TGTGCCAGCCATCGGGGGGCCTACAATGAGCAGTTCTTC
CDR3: CASHRGAYNEQFF

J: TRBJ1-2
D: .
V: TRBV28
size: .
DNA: TGTGCCAGCAGTGGACTTTATGGCTACACCTTC
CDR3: CASSGLYGYTF

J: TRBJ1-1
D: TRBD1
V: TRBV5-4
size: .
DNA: TGTGCCAGCAGCTTGGAAGGGGGCTCAGTTGAAGCTTTCTTT
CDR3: CASSLEGGSVEAFF

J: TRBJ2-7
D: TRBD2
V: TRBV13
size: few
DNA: TGTGCCAGCAGCTTAGGGAGCGGGAGGTGGAGGGACGAGCAGTACTTC
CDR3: CASSLGSGRWRDEQYF

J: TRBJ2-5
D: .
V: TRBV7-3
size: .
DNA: TGTGCCAGCAGCCCAAGGCAGGGGCTACAAGAGACCCAGTACTTC
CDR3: CASSPRQGLQETQYF

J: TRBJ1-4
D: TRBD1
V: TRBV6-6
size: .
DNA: TGTGCCAGCAGAAACGGACAGGGCGGTGAAAAACTGTTTTTT
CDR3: CASRNGQGGEKLFF

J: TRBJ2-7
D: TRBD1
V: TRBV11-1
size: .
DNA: TGTGCCAGCAGCACGGCGACAGGGGGCGCGGGGGAGCAGTACTTC
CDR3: CASSTATGGAGEQYF

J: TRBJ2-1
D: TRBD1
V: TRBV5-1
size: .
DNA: TGCGCCAGCAGCTTGACGGGACAGGGAGGTTATGAGCAGTTCTTC
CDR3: CASSLTGQGGYEQFF

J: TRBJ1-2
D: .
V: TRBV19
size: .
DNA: TGTGCCAGTAGTACGCAGGATTTTCGGGGCTACACCTTC
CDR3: CASSTQDFRGYTF

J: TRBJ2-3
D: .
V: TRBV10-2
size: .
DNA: TGCGCCAGCAGTGAGTCGAGCCGTAGCACAGATACGCAGTATTTT
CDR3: CASSESSRSTDTQYF

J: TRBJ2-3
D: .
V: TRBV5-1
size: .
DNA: TGCGCCAGCAGCTTCTTTAGCGGAAAAGCAGATACGCAGTATTTT
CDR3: CASSFFSGKADTQYF

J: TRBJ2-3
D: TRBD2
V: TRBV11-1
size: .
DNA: TGTGCCAGCAGCCTGTTACTAGCGGGGGGAACTGATACGCAGTATTTT
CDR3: CASSLLLAGGTDTQYF

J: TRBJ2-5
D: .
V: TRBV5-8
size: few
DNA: TGTGCCAGCAGCCGCGTCTCATCATCAGAGACCCAGTACTTC
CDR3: CASSRVSSSETQYF

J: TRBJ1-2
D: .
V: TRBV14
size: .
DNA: TGTGCCAGCAGCGAACGGAGGGGCTATGGCTACACCTTC
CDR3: CASSERRGYGYTF

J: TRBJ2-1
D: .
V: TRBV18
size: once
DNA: TGTGCCAGCTCACCACCTGAGGGGGACTCCTACAATGAGCAGTTCTTC
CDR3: CASSPPEGDSYNEQFF

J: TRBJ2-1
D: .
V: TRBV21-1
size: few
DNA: TGTGCCAGCAGCAGGCCGGGACATACGGGACTAGCGGGACCCGCGGGCAAGGATGAGCAGTTCTTC
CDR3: CASSRPGHTGLAGPAGKDEQFF

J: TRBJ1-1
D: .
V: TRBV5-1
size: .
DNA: TGCGCCAGCAGCTTGTCGCCTACAGGGAACACTGAAGCTTTCTTT
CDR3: CASSLSPTGNTEAFF

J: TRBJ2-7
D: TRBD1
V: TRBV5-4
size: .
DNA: TGTGCCAGCAGCTCGCAACAGGGGACCTACGAGCAGTACTTC
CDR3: CASSSQQGTYEQYF

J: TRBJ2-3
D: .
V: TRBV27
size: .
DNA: TGTGCCAGCAGTTTATATCCCCAGCGGGGCACAGATACGCAGTATTTT
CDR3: CASSLYPQRGTDTQYF

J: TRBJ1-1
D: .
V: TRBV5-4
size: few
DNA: TGTGCCAGCAGTAGTTGGACTGAAGCTTTCTTT
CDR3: CASSSWTEAFF

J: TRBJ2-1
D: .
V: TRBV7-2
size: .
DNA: TGTGCCAGCAGCTTACAAGCAGGCTCCTACAATGAGCAGTTCTTC
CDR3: CASSLQAGSYNEQFF

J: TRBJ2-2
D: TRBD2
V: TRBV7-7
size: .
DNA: TGTGCCAGCAGTTACGGACTAGCGGGAGGGCCGGTGTTGGCCGGGGAGCTGTTTTTT
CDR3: CASSYGLAGGPVLAGELFF

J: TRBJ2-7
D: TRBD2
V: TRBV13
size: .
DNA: TGTGCCAGCAGCCCCTGGGAGCGGGAGGAGGAGCAGTACTTC
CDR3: CASSPWEREEEQYF

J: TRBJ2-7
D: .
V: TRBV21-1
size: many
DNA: TGTGCCAGCAGCCCTTGGCTAGCGGGACTGCAGTACTTC
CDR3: CASSPWLAGLQYF

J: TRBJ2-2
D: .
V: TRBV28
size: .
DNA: TGTGCCAGCAGTGCGGTCACTAGCAGGAACACCGGGGAGCTGTTTTTT
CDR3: CASSAVTSRNTGELFF

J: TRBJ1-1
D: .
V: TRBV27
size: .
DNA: TGTGCCAGCAGAATCACCAGGGCCACTGAAGCTTTCTTT
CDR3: CASRITRATEAFF